This T cell receptor beta chain was sequenced in a study of blood T cell repertoires in COVID-19. Study context: Samples taken during acute and convalescent COVID-19 were collected in the United States, Italy and Spain. Nucleic acid was either cDNA or gDNA, and it came from T cells, B-cell-depleted T cells, or PBMCs.

Study processing details: Reference gene primer amplification gave estimated nucleated cell counts. Clones were sequenced by immunoSEQ multiplex PCR, and TCRdb holds only the in-frame ones, with some missing. That table is the source of V, J and clone size, and D and trimming were worked out from the DNA. The sample includes roughly 190,000 clones, about four fifths of them seen just once. Trimming removed 8 bases from V and 5 bases from J, with 15 bases in between. The CDR3 loop spans 13 amino acids. The rearrangement uses TRBV12-3 or TRBV12-4 and TRBJ1-1; possibly TRBD1 for D (6 bases). The TCR originated in a man aged 55 to 70 with acute or convalescent COVID-19. The sequenced material came from peripheral blood. In DNA, the CDR3 is TGTGCCAGCGGAATTACTAGGGGGACTGAAGCTTTCTTT. As protein: CASGITRGTEAFF.